The rows below give T cell receptor beta chains drawn from one sample of a study of early T cells in non-severe SARS-CoV-2 infection. TCRdb ran MiXCR on the 5' RACE reads and lists one entry per CDR3 protein. The sample has about 40,000 distinct CDR3 sequences; 4.7% are singletons. The source material was whole blood. The origin of the receptors is an adult who was a healthcare worker with PCR-confirmed SARS-CoV-2 infection or an uninfected control (not recorded which). Both conserved end residues are part of each CDR3. Clone size is not always given. Where it is, it says once, few, many or a class for expanded clones.

v_gene: TRBV2; abundance: many; CDR3aa: CASQQSLYYEQYF
v_gene: TRBV30; abundance: many; CDR3aa: CAWSVNRGAGELFF
v_gene: TRBV4-1; abundance: few; CDR3aa: CASSQFMDYHPEQYF
v_gene: TRBV12-3/TRBV12-4; abundance: few; CDR3aa: CASRPNTGGPGELFF
v_gene: TRBV7-2; abundance: few; CDR3aa: CASSFTKENIQYF
v_gene: TRBV28; abundance: medium-sized; CDR3aa: CASSLRGVEQFF
v_gene: TRBV5-1; abundance: many; CDR3aa: CASSYQGGMETQYF
v_gene: TRBV20-1; abundance: -; CDR3aa: CSARDGRTSGWETQYF
v_gene: TRBV7-9; abundance: many; CDR3aa: CASSLGTGSTEAFF
v_gene: TRBV4-3; abundance: many; CDR3aa: CASSQNSNSPLHF
v_gene: TRBV12-3/TRBV12-4; abundance: many; CDR3aa: CASSFGEVNTEAFF